Sequencing of this T cell receptor beta chain was carried out in a study of cytomegalovirus exposure and HLA in healthy donors. The PCR used 60 Vbeta and 13 Jbeta primers. The data were produced by immunoSEQ multiplex PCR, yet TCRdb's version contains in-frame clones alone and is incomplete. The table has approximately 120,000 clones, about 10% seen once. CDR3 length: 14 residues. CDR1 ENHRY and CDR2 SYGVKD come from the germline V gene. Trimming removed 3 bases from V and 3 bases from J; junction bases left unmatched: 4. The sample holds a few counts of this clone. Its antigen is undetermined. General study points: CMV antigen specificity was confirmed in vitro for a few CMV-associated chains.

This sequence originates from a woman aged 18-30 years in good health and CMV-seropositive. The V call is TRBV10-3, the J call TRBJ1-2; 7 positions agree with TRBD1. The sample comprised PBMCs. The CDR3 sequence: CAISDQGTDYGYTF. CDR3 sequence (DNA): TGTGCCATCAGTGACCAGGGGACAGACTATGGCTACACCTTC.